This TCR beta chain was sequenced for a study of T cells in Graves' hyperthyroidism and ophthalmopathy. Trimming removed 4 bases at V and 0 bases at J, with 9 bases between. From germline, CDR1 is LGHDT and CDR2 YNNKEL (reference sequence). This CDR3 region has 14 residues. Findings of the study overall: Blood also held most thyroid clonotypes expanded beyond 0.001.

RNA transcripts yielded amplified TCR beta CDR3 regions. Initially, a first-round RT-PCR of the TCR CDR3 employed the HTBI primer set. TCRdb redid the calling of the multiplex PCR reads with MiXCR, one entry per CDR3 protein. Seen here are 300,000 to 500,000 distinct CDR3 sequences, over 12% observed once, and the top ten hold over 25%. There are many counts of this clonotype. The antigen remains undetermined. The TCR sequence derives from a man between 50 and 59 years old with Graves' ophthalmopathy. Material for sequencing was blood. This chain uses TRBV3-1 with TRBJ1-1, with D perhaps TRBD1 (5 bases). The CDR3 protein is CASSRGVMNTEAFF. The CDR3 DNA is TGTGCCAGCAGCCGGGGGGTCATGAACACTGAAGCTTTCTTT.